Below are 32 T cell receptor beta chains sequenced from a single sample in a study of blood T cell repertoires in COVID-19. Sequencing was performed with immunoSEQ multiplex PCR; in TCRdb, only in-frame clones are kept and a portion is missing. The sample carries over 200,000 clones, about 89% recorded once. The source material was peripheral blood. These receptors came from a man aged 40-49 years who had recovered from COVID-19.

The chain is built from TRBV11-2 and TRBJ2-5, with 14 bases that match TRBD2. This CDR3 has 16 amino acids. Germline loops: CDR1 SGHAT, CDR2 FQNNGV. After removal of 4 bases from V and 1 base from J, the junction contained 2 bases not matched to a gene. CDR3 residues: CASSWGTSGGQETQYF. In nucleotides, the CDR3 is TGTGCCAGCAGCTGGGGGACTAGCGGGGGCCAAGAGACCCAGTACTTC.

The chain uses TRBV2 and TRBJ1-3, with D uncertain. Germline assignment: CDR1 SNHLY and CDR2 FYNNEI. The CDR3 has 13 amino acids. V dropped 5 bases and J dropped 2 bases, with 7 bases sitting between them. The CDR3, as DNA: TGTGCCAGCAGTCCCCCCGCTGGAAACACCATATATTTT. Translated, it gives CASSPPAGNTIYF.

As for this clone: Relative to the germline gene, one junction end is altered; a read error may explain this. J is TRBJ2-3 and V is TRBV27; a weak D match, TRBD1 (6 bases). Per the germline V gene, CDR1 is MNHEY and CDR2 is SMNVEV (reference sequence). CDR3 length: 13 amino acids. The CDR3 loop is CASSLSRGGASDF. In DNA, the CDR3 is TGTGCCAGCAGTTTATCCCGTGGGGGCGCTTCGGATTTT.

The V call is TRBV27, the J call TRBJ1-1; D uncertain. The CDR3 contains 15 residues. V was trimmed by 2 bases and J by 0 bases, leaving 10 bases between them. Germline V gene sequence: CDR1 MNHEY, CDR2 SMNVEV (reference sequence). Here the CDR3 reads CASSLGPSMNTEAFF. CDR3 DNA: TGTGCCAGCAGTTTAGGGCCCTCCATGAACACTGAAGCTTTCTTT.

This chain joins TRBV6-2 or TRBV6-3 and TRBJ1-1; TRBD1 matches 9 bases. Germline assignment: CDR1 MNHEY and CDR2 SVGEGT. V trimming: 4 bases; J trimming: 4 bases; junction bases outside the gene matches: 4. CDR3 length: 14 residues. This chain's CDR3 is CASSSGQGSTEAFF. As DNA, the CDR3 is TGTGCCAGCAGTTCAGGACAGGGGAGCACTGAAGCTTTCTTT.

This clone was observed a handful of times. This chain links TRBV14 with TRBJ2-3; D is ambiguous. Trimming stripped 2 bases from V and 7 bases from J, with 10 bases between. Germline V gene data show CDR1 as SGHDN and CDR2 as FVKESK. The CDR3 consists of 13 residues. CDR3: CASSQPPAYTQYF. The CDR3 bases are TGTGCCAGCAGCCAACCCCCCGCGTATACGCAGTATTTT. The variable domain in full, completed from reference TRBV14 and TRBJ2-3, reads EAGVTQFPSHSVIEKGQTVTLRCDPISGHDNLYWYRRVMGKEIKFLLHFVKESKQDESGMPNNRFLAERTGGTYSTLKVQPAELEDSGVYFCASSQPPAYTQYFGPGTRLTVL.

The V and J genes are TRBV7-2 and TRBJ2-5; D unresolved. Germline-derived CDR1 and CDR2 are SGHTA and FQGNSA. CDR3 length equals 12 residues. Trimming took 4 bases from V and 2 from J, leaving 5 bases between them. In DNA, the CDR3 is TGTGCCAGCAGCTGGGCTCAAGAGACCCAGTACTTC. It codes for CASSWAQETQYF.

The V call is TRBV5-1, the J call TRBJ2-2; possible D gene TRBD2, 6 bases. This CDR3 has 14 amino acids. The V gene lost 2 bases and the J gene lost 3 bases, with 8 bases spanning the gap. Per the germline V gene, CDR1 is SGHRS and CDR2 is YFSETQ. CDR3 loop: CASSFGGYTGELFF. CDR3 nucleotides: TGCGCCAGCAGCTTCGGGGGTTACACCGGGGAGCTGTTTTTT.

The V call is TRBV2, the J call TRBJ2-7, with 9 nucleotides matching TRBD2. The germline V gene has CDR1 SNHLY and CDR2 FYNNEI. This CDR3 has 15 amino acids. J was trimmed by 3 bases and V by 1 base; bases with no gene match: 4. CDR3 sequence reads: CASSEGLAVLYEQYF. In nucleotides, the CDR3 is TGTGCCAGCAGTGAAGGACTAGCGGTACTCTACGAGCAGTACTTC.

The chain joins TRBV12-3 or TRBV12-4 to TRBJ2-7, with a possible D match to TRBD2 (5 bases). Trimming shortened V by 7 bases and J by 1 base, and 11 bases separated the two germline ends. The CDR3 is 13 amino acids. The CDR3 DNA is TGTGCCAGCACCTCGGACTTTTCCTACGAGCAGTACTTC. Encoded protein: CASTSDFSYEQYF.

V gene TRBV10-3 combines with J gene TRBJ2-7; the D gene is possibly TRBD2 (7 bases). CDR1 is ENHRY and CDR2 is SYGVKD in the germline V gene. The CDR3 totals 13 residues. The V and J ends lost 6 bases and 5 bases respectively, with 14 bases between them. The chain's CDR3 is CAIRVGGGDEQYF. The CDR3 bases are TGTGCCATCAGAGTTGGGGGGGGCGACGAGCAGTACTTC.

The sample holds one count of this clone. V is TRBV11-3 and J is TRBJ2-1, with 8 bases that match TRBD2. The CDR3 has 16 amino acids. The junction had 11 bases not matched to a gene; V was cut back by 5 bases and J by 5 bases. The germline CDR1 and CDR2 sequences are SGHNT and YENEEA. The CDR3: CASSTGSGRVDNEQFF. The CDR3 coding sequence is TGTGCCAGCAGCACCGGGAGCGGGAGAGTGGACAATGAGCAGTTCTTC.

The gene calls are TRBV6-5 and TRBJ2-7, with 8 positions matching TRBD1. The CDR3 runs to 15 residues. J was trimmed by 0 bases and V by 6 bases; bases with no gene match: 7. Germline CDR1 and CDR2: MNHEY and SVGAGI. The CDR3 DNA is TGTGCCAGCAGCCACGGGACAGGTCCCTCCTACGAGCAGTACTTC. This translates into CASSHGTGPSYEQYF.

The CDR3 here is CASSLAGLNTGELFF. Written as DNA, the CDR3 is TGCGCCAGCAGCTTGGCCGGACTTAACACCGGGGAGCTGTTTTTT. The J gene is TRBJ2-2, the V gene TRBV5-1; tentatively, D is TRBD2 (5 bases). The germline gives CDR1 SGHRS, CDR2 YFSETQ. The CDR3 spans 15 residues. Between the trimmed V and J ends, which lost 0 bases and 2 bases, there was a span of 8 bases.

CDR3 protein: CASSPILGLGMNTEAFF. The DNA for the CDR3 is TGTGCCAGCAGTCCGATACTAGGGTTAGGGATGAACACTGAAGCTTTCTTT. This chain connects TRBV6-2 or TRBV6-3 to TRBJ1-1; no firm D call. Trimming removed 5 bases at V and 0 bases at J, with 19 bases between. Germline values: CDR1 MNHEY, CDR2 SVGEGT. This CDR3 spans 17 amino acids.

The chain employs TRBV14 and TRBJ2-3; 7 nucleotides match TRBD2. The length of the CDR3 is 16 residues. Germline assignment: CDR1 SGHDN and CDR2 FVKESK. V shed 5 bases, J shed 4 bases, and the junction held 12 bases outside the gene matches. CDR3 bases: TGTGCCAGCAGCAAGAGGGACTATCCCGCCGCAGATACGCAGTATTTT. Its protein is CASSKRDYPAADTQYF.

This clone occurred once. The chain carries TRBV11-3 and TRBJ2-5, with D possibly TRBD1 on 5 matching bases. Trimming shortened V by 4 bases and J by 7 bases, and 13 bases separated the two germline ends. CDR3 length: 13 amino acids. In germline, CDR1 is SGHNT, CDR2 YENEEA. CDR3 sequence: CASSSGAFGTQYF. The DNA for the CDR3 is TGTGCCAGCAGCTCTGGGGCCTTTGGGACCCAGTACTTC.

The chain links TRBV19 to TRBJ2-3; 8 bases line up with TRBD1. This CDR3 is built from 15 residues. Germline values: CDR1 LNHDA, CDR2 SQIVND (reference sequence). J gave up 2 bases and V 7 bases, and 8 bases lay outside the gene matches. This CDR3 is CASTQGQEHTDTQYF. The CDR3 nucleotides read TGTGCCAGTACCCAGGGACAGGAGCACACAGATACGCAGTATTTT. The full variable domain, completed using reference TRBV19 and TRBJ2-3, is DGGITQSPKYLFRKEGQNVTLSCEQNLNHDAMYWYRQDPGQGLRLIYYSQIVNDFQKGDIAEGYSVSREKKESFPLTVTSAQKNPTAFYLCASTQGQEHTDTQYFGPGTRLTVL.

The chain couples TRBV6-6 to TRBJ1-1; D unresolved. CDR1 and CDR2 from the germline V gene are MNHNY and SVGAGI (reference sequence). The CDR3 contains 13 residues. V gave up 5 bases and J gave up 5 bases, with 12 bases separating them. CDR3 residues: CASSEDGRTEAFF. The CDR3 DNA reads TGTGCCAGCAGTGAGGACGGGAGGACTGAAGCTTTCTTT.

For the CDR3, the DNA is TGTGCCAGCAGCTTAGGTATCGGTATGGCTAATGAAAAACTGTTTTTT. Translated, it gives CASSLGIGMANEKLFF. The rearrangement uses TRBV7-9 and TRBJ1-4; no definite D call. The CDR3 is 16 residues long. Trimming left V 1 base short and J 3 bases short, with 12 bases between. Germline CDR1 reads SEHNR; CDR2 reads FQNEAQ (reference sequence).

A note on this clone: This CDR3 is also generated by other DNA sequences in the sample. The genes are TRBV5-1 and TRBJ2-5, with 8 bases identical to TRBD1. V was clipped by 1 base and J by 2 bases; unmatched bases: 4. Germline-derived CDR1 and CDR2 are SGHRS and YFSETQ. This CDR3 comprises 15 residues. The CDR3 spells CASSLTGGKQETQYF. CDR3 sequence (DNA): TGCGCCAGCAGCTTGACAGGGGGAAAGCAAGAGACCCAGTACTTC.

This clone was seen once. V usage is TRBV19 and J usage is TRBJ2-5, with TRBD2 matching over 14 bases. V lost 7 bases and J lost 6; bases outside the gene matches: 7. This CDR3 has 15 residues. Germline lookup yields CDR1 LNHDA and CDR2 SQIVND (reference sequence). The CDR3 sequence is CASTKTSGRAQTQYF. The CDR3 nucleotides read TGTGCCAGTACTAAGACTAGCGGGAGGGCCCAGACCCAGTACTTC.

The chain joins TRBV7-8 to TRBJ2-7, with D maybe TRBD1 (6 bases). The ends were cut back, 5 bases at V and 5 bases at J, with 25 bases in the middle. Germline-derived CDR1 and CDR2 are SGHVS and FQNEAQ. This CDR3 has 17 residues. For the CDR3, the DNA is TGTGCCAGCAGCGGTCCCCGGGACAACCGTAGGGTGAACGAGCAGTACTTC. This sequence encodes CASSGPRDNRRVNEQYF. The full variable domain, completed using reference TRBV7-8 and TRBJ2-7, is GAGVSQSPRYKVAKRGQDVALRCDPISGHVSLFWYQQALGQGPEFLTYFQNEAQLDKSGLPSDRFFAERPEGSVSTLKIQRTQQEDSAVYLCASSGPRDNRRVNEQYFGPGTRLTVT.

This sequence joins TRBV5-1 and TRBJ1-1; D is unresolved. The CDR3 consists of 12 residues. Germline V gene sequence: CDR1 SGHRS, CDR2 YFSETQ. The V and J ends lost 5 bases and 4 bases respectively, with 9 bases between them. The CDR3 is CASRVRSTEAFF. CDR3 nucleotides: TGCGCCAGCAGAGTTAGGAGCACTGAAGCTTTCTTT.

The CDR3 loop reads CASRPPRGQQETQYF. The DNA of the CDR3 is TGTGCCAGCAGACCCCCTCGGGGTCAGCAAGAGACCCAGTACTTC. The genes are TRBV7-9 and TRBJ2-5; possibly TRBD2 for D (5 bases). CDR1 SEHNR and CDR2 FQNEAQ come from the germline V gene (reference sequence). Trimming stripped 6 bases from V and 2 bases from J, with 16 bases between. This CDR3 is built from 15 residues.

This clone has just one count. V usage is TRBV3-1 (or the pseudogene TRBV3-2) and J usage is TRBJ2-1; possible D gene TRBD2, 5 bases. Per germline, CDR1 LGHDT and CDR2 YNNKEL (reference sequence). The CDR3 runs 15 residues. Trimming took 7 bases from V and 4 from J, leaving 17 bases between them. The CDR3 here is CASNLRVEVYNEQFF. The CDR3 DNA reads TGTGCCAGCAACCTTAGGGTGGAGGTATACAATGAGCAGTTCTTC.

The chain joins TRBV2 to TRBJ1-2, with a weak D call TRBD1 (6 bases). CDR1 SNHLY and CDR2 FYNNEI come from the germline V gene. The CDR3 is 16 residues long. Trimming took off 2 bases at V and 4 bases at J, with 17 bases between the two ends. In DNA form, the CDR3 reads TGTGCCAGCAGTGAATACCGGGCTGACAGGTCCTATGGCTACACCTTC. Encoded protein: CASSEYRADRSYGYTF. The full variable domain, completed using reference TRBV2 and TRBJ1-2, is EPEVTQTPSHQVTQMGQEVILRCVPISNHLYFYWYRQILGQKVEFLVSFYNNEISEKSEIFDDQFSVERPDGSNFTLKIRSTKLEDSAMYFCASSEYRADRSYGYTFGSGTRLTVV.

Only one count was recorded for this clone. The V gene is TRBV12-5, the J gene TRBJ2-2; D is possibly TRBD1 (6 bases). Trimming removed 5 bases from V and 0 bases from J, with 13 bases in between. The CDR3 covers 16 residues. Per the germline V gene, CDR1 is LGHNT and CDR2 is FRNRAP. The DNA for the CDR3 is TGTGCTAGTGGTACCATGGGACACGCGAACACCGGGGAGCTGTTTTTT. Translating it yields CASGTMGHANTGELFF.

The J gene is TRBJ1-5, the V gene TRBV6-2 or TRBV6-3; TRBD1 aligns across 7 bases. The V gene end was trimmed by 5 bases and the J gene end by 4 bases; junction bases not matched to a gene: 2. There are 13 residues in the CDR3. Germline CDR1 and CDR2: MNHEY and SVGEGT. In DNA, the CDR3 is TGTGCCAGCAGTACGGACAGGAATCAGCCCCAGCATTTT. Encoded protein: CASSTDRNQPQHF.

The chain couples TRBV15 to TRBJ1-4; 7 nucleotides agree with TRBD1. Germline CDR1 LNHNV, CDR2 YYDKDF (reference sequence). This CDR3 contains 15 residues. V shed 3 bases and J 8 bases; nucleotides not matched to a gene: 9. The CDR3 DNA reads TGTGCCACCAGCAGCTCTAAGGGGGCTAGGGAAAAACTGTTTTTT. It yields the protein CATSSSKGAREKLFF.

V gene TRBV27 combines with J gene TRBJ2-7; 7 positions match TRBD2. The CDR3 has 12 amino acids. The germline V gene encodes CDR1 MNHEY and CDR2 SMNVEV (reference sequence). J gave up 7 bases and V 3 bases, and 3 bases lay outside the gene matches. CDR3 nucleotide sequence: TGTGCCAGCAGTTTTAGGGGAGGGGAGCAGTACTTC. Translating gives CASSFRGGEQYF.

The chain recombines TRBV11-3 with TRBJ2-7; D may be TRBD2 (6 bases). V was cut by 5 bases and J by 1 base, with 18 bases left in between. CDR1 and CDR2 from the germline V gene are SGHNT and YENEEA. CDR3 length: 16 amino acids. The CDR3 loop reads CASSNGGDRGSYEQYF. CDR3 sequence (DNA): TGTGCCAGCAGCAACGGAGGAGACCGGGGGTCCTACGAGCAGTACTTC.